This is a list of T cell receptor beta chains from one sample in a study of blood T cells in healthy people across ages. TCRdb independently ran MiXCR on the 5' RACE reads; one entry per CDR3 protein. Of over 550,000 distinct CDR3 sequences listed, approximately 30% were seen once; the top ten hold around 16%. Material: blood. All receptors derive from a woman of 80 years or more in good health. The CDR3 runs from the conserved cysteine through the conserved F or W. The order of the fields is V gene, clone size, J gene, D gene, CDR3 protein, CDR3 DNA. The D gene is left open where the match is weak. Some rows mark clone size as missing; the rest say once, few, many or name a class of expanded clone.

v_call: TRBV20-1
clone_size: few
j_call: TRBJ1-1
d_call: .
cdr3_aa: CSASGAQSFEAFF
cdr3_nt: TGCAGTGCCTCAGGGGCACAGAGCTTTGAAGCTTTCTTT

v_call: TRBV9
clone_size: many
j_call: TRBJ2-1
d_call: TRBD2
cdr3_aa: CASSARLATYNEQFF
cdr3_nt: TGTGCCAGCAGCGCCCGACTAGCGACCTACAATGAGCAGTTCTTC

v_call: TRBV20-1
clone_size: .
j_call: TRBJ2-3
d_call: .
cdr3_aa: CSARDSKHGDTQYF
cdr3_nt: TGCAGTGCTAGAGATAGTAAGCATGGAGATACGCAGTATTTT

v_call: TRBV6-2/TRBV6-3
clone_size: many
j_call: TRBJ1-2
d_call: .
cdr3_aa: CASSPPDLSGGYTF
cdr3_nt: TGTGCCAGCAGTCCTCCTGATTTATCGGGTGGCTACACCTTC

v_call: TRBV20-1
clone_size: .
j_call: TRBJ1-1
d_call: TRBD1
cdr3_aa: CSARSPGTGRHTDAFF
cdr3_nt: TGCAGTGCTAGGAGTCCCGGGACAGGGAGGCACACTGACGCTTTCTTT

v_call: TRBV6-5
clone_size: .
j_call: TRBJ1-1
d_call: .
cdr3_aa: CASSYKKGNTEAFF
cdr3_nt: TGTGCCAGCAGTTACAAGAAGGGGAACACTGAAGCTTTCTTT

v_call: TRBV5-1
clone_size: many
j_call: TRBJ2-7
d_call: .
cdr3_aa: CASSLGQEFLYEQYF
cdr3_nt: TGCGCCAGCAGCTTGGGGCAGGAGTTTCTCTACGAGCAGTACTTC

v_call: TRBV20-1
clone_size: many
j_call: TRBJ2-3
d_call: TRBD1
cdr3_aa: CSAPDRVWADTQYF
cdr3_nt: TGCAGTGCTCCGGACAGGGTTTGGGCAGATACGCAGTATTTT

v_call: TRBV20-1
clone_size: many
j_call: TRBJ2-1
d_call: TRBD1
cdr3_aa: CSAASGQGRNEQFF
cdr3_nt: TGCAGTGCTGCCTCCGGACAGGGTCGTAATGAGCAGTTCTTC

v_call: TRBV20-1
clone_size: few
j_call: TRBJ2-5
d_call: TRBD2
cdr3_aa: CSATALAGEYQETQYF
cdr3_nt: TGCAGTGCCACTGCCCTGGCGGGGGAGTACCAAGAGACCCAGTACTTC

v_call: TRBV12-3/TRBV12-4
clone_size: many
j_call: TRBJ2-5
d_call: .
cdr3_aa: CASAPGGAWETQYF
cdr3_nt: TGTGCCAGCGCCCCAGGGGGGGCTTGGGAGACCCAGTACTTC

v_call: TRBV28
clone_size: many
j_call: TRBJ2-7
d_call: TRBD1
cdr3_aa: CASSKRGQDYEQYF
cdr3_nt: TGTGCCAGCAGTAAACGAGGACAGGACTACGAGCAGTACTTC

v_call: TRBV12-3/TRBV12-4
clone_size: many
j_call: TRBJ2-7
d_call: TRBD2
cdr3_aa: CASSFRAGGLSGYEQYF
cdr3_nt: TGTGCCAGCAGTTTCAGGGCGGGGGGCCTGTCCGGATACGAGCAGTACTTC

v_call: TRBV12-3/TRBV12-4
clone_size: many
j_call: TRBJ2-5
d_call: TRBD1
cdr3_aa: CASSKGQGQETQYF
cdr3_nt: TGTGCCAGCAGTAAAGGACAGGGACAAGAGACCCAGTACTTC

v_call: TRBV20-1
clone_size: few
j_call: TRBJ2-1
d_call: TRBD1
cdr3_aa: CSARRGPTYNEQFF
cdr3_nt: TGCAGTGCTAGAAGGGGGCCTACCTACAATGAGCAGTTCTTC

v_call: TRBV28
clone_size: .
j_call: TRBJ1-6
d_call: TRBD1
cdr3_aa: CASSSSQGQGYNSPLHF
cdr3_nt: TGTGCCAGCAGTTCCTCTCAAGGACAGGGGTATAATTCACCCCTCCACTTT

v_call: TRBV9
clone_size: .
j_call: TRBJ2-5
d_call: .
cdr3_aa: CASSPRTFAKETQYF
cdr3_nt: TGTGCCAGCAGCCCTCGGACATTTGCCAAAGAGACCCAGTACTTC

v_call: TRBV4-1
clone_size: few
j_call: TRBJ1-5
d_call: .
cdr3_aa: CASSQDQGRNQPRHF
cdr3_nt: TGCGCCAGCAGCCAAGACCAGGGGAGGAATCAGCCCCGGCATTTT